The rows below give T cell receptor beta chains drawn from one sample of a study of cytomegalovirus exposure and HLA in healthy donors. The data were produced by immunoSEQ multiplex PCR, yet TCRdb's version contains in-frame clones alone and is incomplete. This table holds roughly 180,000 clones, around 84% found once. Material: PBMCs. These receptors came from a boy younger than 10 in good health and CMV-seronegative. The CDR3 runs from the conserved cysteine through the conserved F or W. The order of the fields is clone size, J gene, D gene, V gene, CDR3 protein, CDR3 DNA. The D gene is left open where the match is weak. Only part of the rows carry a size: once, few, many, or a class if the clone is expanded.

clone_size: NA
j_call: TRBJ2-7
d_call: TRBD2
v_call: TRBV11-2
cdr3_aa: CASSPRGGSGSSYEQYF
cdr3_nt: TGTGCCAGCAGCCCACGAGGGGGTAGCGGGAGCTCCTACGAGCAGTACTTC

clone_size: NA
j_call: TRBJ2-7
d_call: TRBD2
v_call: TRBV28
cdr3_aa: CASRTSGNSYEQYF
cdr3_nt: TGTGCCAGCCGGACTAGCGGAAACTCCTACGAGCAGTACTTC

clone_size: once
j_call: TRBJ1-1
d_call: NA
v_call: TRBV5-4
cdr3_aa: CASSPSTAGTLRGYTEAFF
cdr3_nt: TGTGCCAGCAGCCCCTCGACGGCGGGGACCCTACGGGGATACACTGAAGCTTTCTTT

clone_size: NA
j_call: TRBJ1-3
d_call: TRBD1
v_call: TRBV5-1
cdr3_aa: CASSLDTDRGTGNTIYF
cdr3_nt: TGCGCCAGCAGCTTGGATACGGACAGGGGAACTGGAAACACCATATATTTT

clone_size: NA
j_call: TRBJ2-7
d_call: TRBD2
v_call: TRBV5-4
cdr3_aa: CASSPSGRGPHEQYF
cdr3_nt: TGTGCCAGCAGCCCTAGCGGTCGGGGTCCCCACGAGCAGTACTTC

clone_size: NA
j_call: TRBJ2-7
d_call: NA
v_call: TRBV7-2
cdr3_aa: CASSLDGYEGYEQYF
cdr3_nt: TGTGCCAGCAGCTTAGATGGGTACGAGGGCTACGAGCAGTACTTC

clone_size: NA
j_call: TRBJ2-7
d_call: TRBD2
v_call: TRBV6-1
cdr3_aa: CASSEGTSGRRIWDEQYF
cdr3_nt: TGTGCCAGCAGTGAAGGGACTAGCGGGAGGCGGATCTGGGACGAGCAGTACTTC

clone_size: NA
j_call: TRBJ1-1
d_call: NA
v_call: TRBV5-4
cdr3_aa: CASSLGSGRPGAFF
cdr3_nt: TGTGCCAGCAGCTTGGGTAGTGGACGGCCGGGGGCTTTCTTT

clone_size: NA
j_call: TRBJ2-3
d_call: NA
v_call: TRBV5-1
cdr3_aa: CASSLAAQGANTQYF
cdr3_nt: TGCGCCAGCAGCTTGGCCGCACAGGGAGCAAATACGCAGTATTTT

clone_size: NA
j_call: TRBJ2-5
d_call: NA
v_call: TRBV27
cdr3_aa: CASSLSGRGGETQYF
cdr3_nt: TGTGCCAGCAGTTTAAGTGGGCGGGGAGGTGAGACCCAGTACTTC

clone_size: NA
j_call: TRBJ2-5
d_call: NA
v_call: TRBV5-1
cdr3_aa: CASSGGARETQYF
cdr3_nt: TGCGCCAGCAGCGGGGGCGCGCGGGAGACCCAGTACTTC

clone_size: NA
j_call: TRBJ1-4
d_call: TRBD1
v_call: TRBV6-1
cdr3_aa: CASSDTGQGFEKLFF
cdr3_nt: TGTGCCAGCAGTGACACGGGACAGGGGTTTGAAAAACTGTTTTTT

clone_size: NA
j_call: TRBJ1-5
d_call: NA
v_call: TRBV6-5
cdr3_aa: CASSRQASNQPQHF
cdr3_nt: TGTGCCAGCAGTCGACAGGCTAGCAATCAGCCCCAGCATTTT

clone_size: NA
j_call: TRBJ2-7
d_call: TRBD2
v_call: TRBV19
cdr3_aa: CASSIEAPRTSGRAYEQYF
cdr3_nt: TGTGCCAGTAGTATAGAGGCCCCGAGGACTAGCGGGAGGGCCTACGAGCAGTACTTC

clone_size: NA
j_call: TRBJ2-3
d_call: NA
v_call: TRBV11-2
cdr3_aa: CASSSVQGKSDTQYF
cdr3_nt: TGTGCCAGCAGCTCCGTGCAGGGGAAGTCAGATACGCAGTATTTT

clone_size: few
j_call: TRBJ1-2
d_call: TRBD1
v_call: TRBV5-1
cdr3_aa: CASSLVGQGEHGYTF
cdr3_nt: TGCGCCAGCAGCTTGGTGGGACAGGGGGAACATGGCTACACCTTC

clone_size: once
j_call: TRBJ1-5
d_call: NA
v_call: TRBV5-1
cdr3_aa: CASSLLPDQPQHF
cdr3_nt: TGCGCCAGCAGCTTGTTACCAGATCAGCCCCAGCATTTT

clone_size: few
j_call: TRBJ1-6
d_call: NA
v_call: TRBV6-1
cdr3_aa: CASSRGYDSPLHF
cdr3_nt: TGTGCCAGCAGCAGGGGTTATGATTCACCCCTCCACTTT

clone_size: NA
j_call: TRBJ2-2
d_call: NA
v_call: TRBV9
cdr3_aa: CASSVEGQNTGELFF
cdr3_nt: TGTGCCAGCAGCGTAGAGGGACAGAACACCGGGGAGCTGTTTTTT

clone_size: NA
j_call: TRBJ2-7
d_call: NA
v_call: TRBV6-1
cdr3_aa: CASSDRLGTYEQYF
cdr3_nt: TGTGCCAGCAGTGACCGCTTGGGCACCTACGAGCAGTACTTC

clone_size: NA
j_call: TRBJ2-3
d_call: TRBD2
v_call: TRBV18
cdr3_aa: CASSPETSPGDTQYF
cdr3_nt: TGTGCCAGCTCACCAGAGACTAGCCCGGGAGATACGCAGTATTTT

clone_size: NA
j_call: TRBJ1-5
d_call: NA
v_call: TRBV4-2
cdr3_aa: CASSQEWAINQPQHF
cdr3_nt: TGTGCCAGCAGCCAAGAATGGGCTATCAATCAGCCCCAGCATTTT

clone_size: NA
j_call: TRBJ1-4
d_call: NA
v_call: TRBV7-9
cdr3_aa: CSSSSTGRATNEKLFF
cdr3_nt: TGTTCCAGCAGCTCCACAGGGCGGGCAACTAATGAAAAACTGTTTTTT

clone_size: NA
j_call: TRBJ2-6
d_call: NA
v_call: TRBV5-1
cdr3_aa: CASSLPISGANVPTF
cdr3_nt: TGCGCCAGCAGCTTACCAATCTCTGGGGCCAACGTCCCGACTTTC

clone_size: once
j_call: TRBJ2-2
d_call: NA
v_call: TRBV5-1
cdr3_aa: CASSLGGNTGELFF
cdr3_nt: TGCGCCAGCAGCTTGGGAGGGAACACCGGGGAGCTGTTTTTT

clone_size: NA
j_call: TRBJ2-5
d_call: NA
v_call: TRBV6-1
cdr3_aa: CASSEATGVQETQYF
cdr3_nt: TGTGCCAGCAGTGAAGCTACAGGCGTCCAAGAGACCCAGTACTTC

clone_size: NA
j_call: TRBJ2-7
d_call: NA
v_call: TRBV19
cdr3_aa: CASSIGLGGSHEQYF
cdr3_nt: TGTGCCAGTAGTATAGGCCTTGGGGGGTCCCACGAGCAGTACTTC

clone_size: NA
j_call: TRBJ2-3
d_call: TRBD2
v_call: TRBV2
cdr3_aa: CASSEAGTSGYTQYF
cdr3_nt: TGTGCCAGCAGTGAAGCAGGGACTAGCGGTTATACGCAGTATTTT

clone_size: NA
j_call: TRBJ1-4
d_call: NA
v_call: TRBV6-5
cdr3_aa: CASSYSQTATNEKLFF
cdr3_nt: TGTGCCAGCAGTTACTCCCAGACAGCAACTAATGAAAAACTGTTTTTT

clone_size: NA
j_call: TRBJ2-7
d_call: NA
v_call: TRBV20-1
cdr3_aa: CSAHRQGEQYF
cdr3_nt: TGCAGTGCCCACCGGCAGGGCGAGCAGTACTTC

clone_size: NA
j_call: TRBJ1-5
d_call: TRBD1
v_call: TRBV28
cdr3_aa: CASSTDRARQPQHF
cdr3_nt: TGTGCCAGCAGTACAGACAGGGCACGGCAGCCCCAGCATTTT

clone_size: once
j_call: TRBJ1-6
d_call: TRBD1
v_call: TRBV14
cdr3_aa: CASSHTGGSYNSPLHF
cdr3_nt: TGTGCCAGCAGCCATACAGGGGGGTCCTATAATTCACCCCTCCACTTT

clone_size: NA
j_call: TRBJ2-7
d_call: NA
v_call: TRBV5-5
cdr3_aa: CASSQWAAKTREQYF
cdr3_nt: TGTGCCAGCAGCCAGTGGGCCGCCAAGACGCGTGAGCAGTACTTC

clone_size: NA
j_call: TRBJ1-4
d_call: NA
v_call: TRBV25-1
cdr3_aa: CASSGRTEEKLFF
cdr3_nt: TGTGCCAGCAGTGGGAGGACAGAGGAAAAACTGTTTTTT

clone_size: NA
j_call: TRBJ2-7
d_call: TRBD2
v_call: TRBV14
cdr3_aa: CASTRGGSYEQYF
cdr3_nt: TGTGCCAGCACCCGTGGCGGGAGCTACGAGCAGTACTTC

clone_size: NA
j_call: TRBJ2-7
d_call: NA
v_call: TRBV2
cdr3_aa: CASSGRTIEQYF
cdr3_nt: TGTGCCAGCAGTGGGAGGACTATCGAGCAGTACTTC

clone_size: NA
j_call: TRBJ2-3
d_call: NA
v_call: TRBV29-1
cdr3_aa: CSVPRASGLTDTQYF
cdr3_nt: TGCAGCGTGCCTCGGGCCAGCGGACTCACAGATACACAGTATTTT

clone_size: once
j_call: TRBJ1-4
d_call: NA
v_call: TRBV4-1
cdr3_aa: CASSQEGGPGEKLFF
cdr3_nt: TGCGCCAGCAGCCAAGAGGGAGGGCCCGGTGAAAAACTGTTTTTT